This T cell receptor beta chain was identified during a study of cytomegalovirus exposure and HLA in healthy donors. Some clones are missing from TCRdb's copy, which holds only in-frame ones; the method was immunoSEQ multiplex PCR. Of about 200,000 clones listed, 75% to 85% are singletons. Germline values: CDR1 SGHTA, CDR2 FQGNSA. This CDR3 comprises 13 residues. The V end lost 2 bases, the J end lost 4 bases, and 6 bases lay between the germline ends. The sample consisted of PBMCs. The sequence was obtained from a woman in her 30s in good health and CMV-seropositive. The chain links TRBV7-2 to TRBJ1-5; D call uncertain. The CDR3 spells CASSLRGNQPQHF. CDR3 nucleotide sequence: TGTGCCAGCAGCTTACGGGGTAATCAGCCCCAGCATTTT.